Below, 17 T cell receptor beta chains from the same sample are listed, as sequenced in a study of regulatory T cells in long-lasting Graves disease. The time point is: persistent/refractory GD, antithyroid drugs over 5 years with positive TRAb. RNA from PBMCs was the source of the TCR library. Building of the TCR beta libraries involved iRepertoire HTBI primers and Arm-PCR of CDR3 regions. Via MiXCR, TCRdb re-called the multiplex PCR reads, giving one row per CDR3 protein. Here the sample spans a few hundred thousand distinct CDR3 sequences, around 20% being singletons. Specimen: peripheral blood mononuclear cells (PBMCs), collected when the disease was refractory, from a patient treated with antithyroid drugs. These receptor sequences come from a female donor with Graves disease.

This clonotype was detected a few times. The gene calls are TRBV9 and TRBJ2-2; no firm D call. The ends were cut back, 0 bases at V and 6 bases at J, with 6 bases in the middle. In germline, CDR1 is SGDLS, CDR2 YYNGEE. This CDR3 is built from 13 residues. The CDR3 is CASSVATAGELFF. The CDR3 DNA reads TGTGCCAGCAGCGTAGCGACCGCCGGGGAGCTGTTTTTT.

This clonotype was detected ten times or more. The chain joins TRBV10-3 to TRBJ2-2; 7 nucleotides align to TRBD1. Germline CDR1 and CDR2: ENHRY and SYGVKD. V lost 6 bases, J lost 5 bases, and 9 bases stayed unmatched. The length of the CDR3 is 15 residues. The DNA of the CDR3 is TGTGCCATCAGGGCCGGGACAGACACTACCGGGGAGCTGTTTTTT. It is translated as CAIRAGTDTTGELFF.

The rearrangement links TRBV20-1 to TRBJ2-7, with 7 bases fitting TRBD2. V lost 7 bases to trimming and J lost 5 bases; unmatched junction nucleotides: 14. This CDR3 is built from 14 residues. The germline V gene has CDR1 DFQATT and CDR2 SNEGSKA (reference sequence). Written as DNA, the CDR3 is TGCAGTGGGGGGGGTGGGGCTAGTAGACACGAGCAGTACTTC. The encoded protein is CSGGGGASRHEQYF.

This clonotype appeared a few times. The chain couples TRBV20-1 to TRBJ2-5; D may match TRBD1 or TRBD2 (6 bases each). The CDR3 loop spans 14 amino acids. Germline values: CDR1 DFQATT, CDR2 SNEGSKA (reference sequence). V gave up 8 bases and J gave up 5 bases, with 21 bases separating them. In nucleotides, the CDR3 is TGCAGTAAAATAGATGGGGGGCGTCGGGAGACCCAGTACTTC. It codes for CSKIDGGRRETQYF.

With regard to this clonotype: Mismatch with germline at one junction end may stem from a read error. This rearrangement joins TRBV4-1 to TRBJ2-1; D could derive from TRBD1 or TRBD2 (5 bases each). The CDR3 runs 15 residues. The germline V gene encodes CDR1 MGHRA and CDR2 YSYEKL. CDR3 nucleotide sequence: TGCGCCAGCAGCCAGGGACCTAGCTTATCCAATGGGCAGTTCTTC. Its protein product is CASSQGPSLSNGQFF.

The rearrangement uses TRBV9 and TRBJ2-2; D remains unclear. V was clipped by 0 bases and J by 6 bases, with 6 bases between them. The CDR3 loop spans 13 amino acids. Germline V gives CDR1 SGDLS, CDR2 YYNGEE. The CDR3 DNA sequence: TGTGCCAGCAGCGTAGGTGTGGCCGGGGAGCTGTTTTTT. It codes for CASSVGVAGELFF.

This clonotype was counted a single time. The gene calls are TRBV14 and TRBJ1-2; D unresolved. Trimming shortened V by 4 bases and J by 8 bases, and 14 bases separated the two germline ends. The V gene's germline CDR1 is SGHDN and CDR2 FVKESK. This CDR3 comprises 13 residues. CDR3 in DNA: TGTGCCAGCAGCCTACTAGGGTCGGGCGGCTACACCTTC. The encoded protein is CASSLLGSGGYTF.

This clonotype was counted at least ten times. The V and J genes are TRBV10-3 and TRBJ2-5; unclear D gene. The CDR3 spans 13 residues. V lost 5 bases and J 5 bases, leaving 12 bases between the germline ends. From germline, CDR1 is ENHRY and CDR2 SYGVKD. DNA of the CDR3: TGTGCCATCAGTTTTGACTTGAGGGAGACCCAGTACTTC. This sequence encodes CAISFDLRETQYF.

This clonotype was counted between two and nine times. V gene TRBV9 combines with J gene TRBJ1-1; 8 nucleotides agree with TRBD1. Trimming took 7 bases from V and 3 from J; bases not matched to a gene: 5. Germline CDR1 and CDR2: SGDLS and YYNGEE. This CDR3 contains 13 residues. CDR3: CASSQGAHTEAFF. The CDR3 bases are TGTGCCAGCTCGCAGGGGGCGCACACTGAAGCTTTCTTT.

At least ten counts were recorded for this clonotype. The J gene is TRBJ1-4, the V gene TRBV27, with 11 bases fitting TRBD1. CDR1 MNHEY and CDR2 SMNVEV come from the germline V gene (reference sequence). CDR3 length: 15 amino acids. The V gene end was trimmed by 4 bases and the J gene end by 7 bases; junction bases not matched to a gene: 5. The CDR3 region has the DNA TGTGCCAGCAGTTCCGAGGGGACAGGGGGTGAAAAACTGTTTTTT. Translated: CASSSEGTGGEKLFF.

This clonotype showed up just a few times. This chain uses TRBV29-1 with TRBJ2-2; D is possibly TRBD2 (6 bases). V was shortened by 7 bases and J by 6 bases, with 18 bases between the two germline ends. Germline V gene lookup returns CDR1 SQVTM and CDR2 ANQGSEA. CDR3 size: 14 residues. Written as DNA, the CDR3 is TGCAGCGCCACACTAGCCATGAGTCCCGGGGAGCTGTTTTTT. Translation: CSATLAMSPGELFF.

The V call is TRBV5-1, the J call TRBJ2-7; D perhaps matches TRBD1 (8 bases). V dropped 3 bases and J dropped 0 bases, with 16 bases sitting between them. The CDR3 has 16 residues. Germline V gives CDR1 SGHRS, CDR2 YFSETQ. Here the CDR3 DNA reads TGCGCCAGCAGCTCAGACAGGGGAGGGAGCTCCTACGAGCAGTACTTC. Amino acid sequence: CASSSDRGGSSYEQYF.

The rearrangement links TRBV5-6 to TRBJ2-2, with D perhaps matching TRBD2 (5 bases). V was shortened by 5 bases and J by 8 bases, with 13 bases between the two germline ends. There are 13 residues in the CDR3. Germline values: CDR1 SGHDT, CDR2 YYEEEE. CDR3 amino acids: CASRAEGPGELFF. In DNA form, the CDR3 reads TGTGCCAGCAGGGCAGAGGGCCCTGGGGAGCTGTTTTTT.

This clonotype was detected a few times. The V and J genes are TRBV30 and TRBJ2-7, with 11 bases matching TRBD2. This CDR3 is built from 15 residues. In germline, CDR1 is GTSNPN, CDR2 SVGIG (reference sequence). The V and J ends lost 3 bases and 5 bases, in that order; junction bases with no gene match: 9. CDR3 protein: CAWSTGVAGGDEQYF. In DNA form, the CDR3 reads TGTGCCTGGAGCACGGGCGTAGCGGGAGGGGACGAGCAGTACTTC. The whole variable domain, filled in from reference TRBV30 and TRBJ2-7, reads SQTIHQWPATLVQPVGSPLSLECTVEGTSNPNLYWYRQAAGRGLQLLFYSVGIGQISSEVPQNLSASRPQDRQFILSSKKLLLSDSGFYLCAWSTGVAGGDEQYFGPGTRLTVT.

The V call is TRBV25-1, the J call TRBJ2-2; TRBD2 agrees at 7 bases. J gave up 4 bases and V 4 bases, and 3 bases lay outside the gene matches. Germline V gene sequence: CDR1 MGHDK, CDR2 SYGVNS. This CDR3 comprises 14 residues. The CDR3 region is CASSGASGTGELFF. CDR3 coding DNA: TGTGCCAGCAGTGGGGCTAGCGGCACCGGGGAGCTGTTTTTT.

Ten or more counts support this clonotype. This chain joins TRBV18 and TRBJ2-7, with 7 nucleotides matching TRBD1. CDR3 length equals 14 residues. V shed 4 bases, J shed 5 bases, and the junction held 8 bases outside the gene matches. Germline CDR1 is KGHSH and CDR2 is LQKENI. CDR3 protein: CASSLWQGDHEQYF. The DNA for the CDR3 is TGTGCCAGCTCACTGTGGCAGGGGGACCACGAGCAGTACTTC.

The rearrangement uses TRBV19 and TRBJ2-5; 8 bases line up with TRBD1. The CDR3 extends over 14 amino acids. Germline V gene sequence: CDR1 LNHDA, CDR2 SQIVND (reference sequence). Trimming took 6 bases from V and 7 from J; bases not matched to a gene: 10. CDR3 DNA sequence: TGTGCCAGTAGCTGGACAGGGAACGGAGGGACCCAGTACTTC. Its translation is CASSWTGNGGTQYF. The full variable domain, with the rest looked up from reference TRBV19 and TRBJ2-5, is DGGITQSPKYLFRKEGQNVTLSCEQNLNHDAMYWYRQDPGQGLRLIYYSQIVNDFQKGDIAEGYSVSREKKESFPLTVTSAQKNPTAFYLCASSWTGNGGTQYFGPGTRLLVL.